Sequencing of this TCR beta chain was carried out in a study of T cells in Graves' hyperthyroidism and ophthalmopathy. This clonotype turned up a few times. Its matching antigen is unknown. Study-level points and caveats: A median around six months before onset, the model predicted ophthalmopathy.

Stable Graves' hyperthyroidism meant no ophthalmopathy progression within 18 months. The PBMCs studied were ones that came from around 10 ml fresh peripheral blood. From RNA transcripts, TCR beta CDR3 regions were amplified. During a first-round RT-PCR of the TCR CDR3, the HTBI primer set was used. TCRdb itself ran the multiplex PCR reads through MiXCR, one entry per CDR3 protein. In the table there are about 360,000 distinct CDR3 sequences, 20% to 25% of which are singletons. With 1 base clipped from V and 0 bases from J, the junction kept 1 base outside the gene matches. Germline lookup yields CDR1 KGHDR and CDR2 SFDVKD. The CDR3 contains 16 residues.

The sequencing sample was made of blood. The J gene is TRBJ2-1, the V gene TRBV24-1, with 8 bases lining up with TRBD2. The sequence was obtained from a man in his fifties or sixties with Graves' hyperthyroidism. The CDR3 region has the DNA TGTGCCACCAGTGATTTTCGGGGGGGCTCCTACAATGAGCAGTTCTTC. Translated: CATSDFRGGSYNEQFF.